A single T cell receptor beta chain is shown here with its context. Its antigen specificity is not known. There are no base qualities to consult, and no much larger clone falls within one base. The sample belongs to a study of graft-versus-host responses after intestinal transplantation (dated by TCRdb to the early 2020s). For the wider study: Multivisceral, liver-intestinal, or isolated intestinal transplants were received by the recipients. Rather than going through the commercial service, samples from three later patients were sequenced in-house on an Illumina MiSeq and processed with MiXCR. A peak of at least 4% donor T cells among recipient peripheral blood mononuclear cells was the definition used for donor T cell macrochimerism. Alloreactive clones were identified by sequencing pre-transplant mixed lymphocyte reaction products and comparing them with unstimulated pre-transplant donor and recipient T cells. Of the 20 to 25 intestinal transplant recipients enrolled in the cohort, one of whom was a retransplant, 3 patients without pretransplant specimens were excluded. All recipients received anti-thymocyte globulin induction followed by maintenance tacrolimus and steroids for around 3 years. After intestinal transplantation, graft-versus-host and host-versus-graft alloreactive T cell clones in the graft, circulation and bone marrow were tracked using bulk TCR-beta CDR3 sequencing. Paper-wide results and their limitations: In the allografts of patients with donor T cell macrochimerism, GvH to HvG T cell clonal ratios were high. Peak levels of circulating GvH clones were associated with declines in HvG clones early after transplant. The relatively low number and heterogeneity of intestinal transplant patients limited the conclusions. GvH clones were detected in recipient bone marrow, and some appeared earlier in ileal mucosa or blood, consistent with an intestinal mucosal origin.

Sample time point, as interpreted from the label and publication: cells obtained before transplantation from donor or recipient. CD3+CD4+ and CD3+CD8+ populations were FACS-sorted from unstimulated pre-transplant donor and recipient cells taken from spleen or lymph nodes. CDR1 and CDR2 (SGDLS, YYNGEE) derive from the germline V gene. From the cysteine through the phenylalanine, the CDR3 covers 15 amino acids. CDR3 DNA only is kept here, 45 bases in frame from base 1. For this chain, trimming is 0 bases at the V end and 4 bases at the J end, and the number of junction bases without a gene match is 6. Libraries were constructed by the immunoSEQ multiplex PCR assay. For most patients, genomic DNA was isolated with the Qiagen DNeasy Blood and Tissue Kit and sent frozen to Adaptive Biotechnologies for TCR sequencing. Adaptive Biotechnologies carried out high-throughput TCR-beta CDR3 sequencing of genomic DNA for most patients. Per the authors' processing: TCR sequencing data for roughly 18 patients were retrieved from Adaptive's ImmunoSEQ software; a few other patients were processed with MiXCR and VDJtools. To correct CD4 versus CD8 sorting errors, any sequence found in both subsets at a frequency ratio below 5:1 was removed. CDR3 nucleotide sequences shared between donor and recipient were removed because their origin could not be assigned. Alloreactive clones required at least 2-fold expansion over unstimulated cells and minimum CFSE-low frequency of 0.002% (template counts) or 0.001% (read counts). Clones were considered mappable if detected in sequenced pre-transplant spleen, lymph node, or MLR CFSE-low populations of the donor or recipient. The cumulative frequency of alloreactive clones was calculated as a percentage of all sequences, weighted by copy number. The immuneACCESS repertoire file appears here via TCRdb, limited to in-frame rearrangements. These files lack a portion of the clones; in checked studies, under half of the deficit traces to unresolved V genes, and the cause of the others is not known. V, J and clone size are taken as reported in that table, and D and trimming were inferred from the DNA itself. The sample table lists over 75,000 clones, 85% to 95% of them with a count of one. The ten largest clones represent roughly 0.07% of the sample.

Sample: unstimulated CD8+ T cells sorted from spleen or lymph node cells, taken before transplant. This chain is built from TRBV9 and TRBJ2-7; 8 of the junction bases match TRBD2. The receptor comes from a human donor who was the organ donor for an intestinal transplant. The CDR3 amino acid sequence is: CASSVGGSGIYEQYF. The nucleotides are TGTGCCAGCAGCGTAGGGGGTAGCGGGATATACGAGCAGTACTTC. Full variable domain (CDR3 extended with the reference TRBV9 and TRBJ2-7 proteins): DSGVTQTPKHLITATGQRVTLRCSPRSGDLSVYWYQQSLDQGLQFLIQYYNGEERAKGNILERFSAQQFPDLHSELNLSSLELGDSALYFCASSVGGSGIYEQYFGPGTRLTVT.